The clone carrying this TCR beta chain showed up just once. The source of the sample is a study of blood T cell repertoires in COVID-19. Study-level background: Samples taken during acute and convalescent COVID-19 were collected in the United States, Italy and Spain.

CDR1 and CDR2 from the germline V gene are MNHEY and SVGAGI. The V segment lost 4 bases and the J segment 3 bases; nucleotides outside the gene matches: 1. The CDR3 extends over 14 amino acids. In the authors' methods: Nucleated cell number was recorded as an estimate derived from reference gene primer amplification. Generated by immunoSEQ multiplex PCR, the TCRdb table keeps only in-frame clones and is missing some. The V and J calls and clone size were taken over from that table, and D and trimming were inferred from the DNA. The repertoire holds hundreds of thousands of clones, with 70% to 90% as singletons.

This chain joins TRBV6-5 and TRBJ2-7, with 12 bases fitting TRBD2. The material sequenced was peripheral blood. The TCR was taken from a man aged 18 to 35 with COVID-19, enrolled during active disease. The CDR3 protein is CASSWTSGDYEQYF. The CDR3 bases are TGTGCCAGCAGTTGGACTAGCGGGGACTACGAGCAGTACTTC.